Following are 28 T cell receptor beta chains from one sample sequenced in a study of neurological immune-mediated disorders. One entry per CDR3 protein results from TCRdb running MiXCR on the 5' RACE reads. The data contain about 33,000 distinct CDR3 sequences, 1.5% of them singletons. Input material: PBMCs. The receptors shown here come from a woman younger than 45 with multiple sclerosis.

This clonotype has at least ten counts. CDR3 sequence reads: CASSLAQGANEQFF. The CDR3 DNA reads as TGCGCCAGCAGCTTGGCACAAGGAGCCAATGAGCAGTTCTTC. The rearrangement joins TRBV5-1 to TRBJ2-1; D ambiguous. Germline CDR1 SGHRS, CDR2 YFSETQ. V was shortened by 0 bases and J by 6 bases, with 10 bases between the two germline ends. The CDR3 extends over 14 amino acids.

This clonotype was observed a few times. The chain uses TRBV7-2 and TRBJ2-2; D not resolved. Looked up from germline, CDR1 is SGHTA and CDR2 is FQGNSA. Between the trimmed V and J ends, which lost 5 bases and 4 bases, there was a span of 14 bases. CDR3 length: 15 amino acids. As DNA, the CDR3 is TGTGCCAGCAGCCCGGCCTTGGGGATCACCGGGGAGCTGTTTTTT. As protein: CASSPALGITGELFF. Using reference TRBV7-2 and TRBJ2-2 for the parts outside the CDR3, the full variable domain is GAGVSQSPSNKVTEKGKDVELRCDPISGHTALYWYRQSLGQGLEFLIYFQGNSAPDKSGLPSDRFSAERTGGSVSTLTIQRTQQEDSAVYLCASSPALGITGELFFGEGSRLTVL.

This clonotype was observed many times. This chain uses TRBV12-3 or TRBV12-4 with TRBJ1-4; D ambiguous. The CDR3 consists of 12 residues. Between the trimmed V and J ends, which lost 7 bases and 7 bases, there was a span of 10 bases. The CDR3 region is CASTVDVEKLFF. CDR3 nucleotides: TGTGCCAGCACCGTGGACGTTGAAAAACTGTTTTTT.

By share, this clonotype counts as medium-sized (0.01 to 0.1%). The rearrangement links TRBV20-1 to TRBJ2-2; 9 nucleotides align to TRBD1. Germline V gene sequence: CDR1 DFQATT, CDR2 SNEGSKA (reference sequence). The CDR3 is 15 residues long. The V segment lost 0 bases and the J segment 3 bases; nucleotides outside the gene matches: 2. CDR3 in amino acids: CSARDGDRDTGELFF. CDR3 in DNA: TGCAGTGCTAGAGATGGGGACAGGGACACCGGGGAGCTGTTTTTT.

This clonotype was seen many times. The chain couples TRBV3-1 to TRBJ1-2, with unresolved D. CDR1 LGHDT and CDR2 YNNKEL come from the germline V gene (reference sequence). V was shortened by 3 bases and J by 9 bases, with 5 bases between the two germline ends. The CDR3 runs 10 residues. The DNA of the CDR3 is TGTGCCAGCAGCCAGGGTAGCTACACCTTC. This sequence encodes CASSQGSYTF.

This clonotype was recorded at least ten times. The rearrangement joins TRBV5-1 to TRBJ2-7, with D perhaps TRBD1 (6 bases). Looked up from germline, CDR1 is SGHRS and CDR2 is YFSETQ. CDR3 length: 13 residues. V shed 6 bases and J shed 5 bases, with 15 bases lying between them. In nucleotides, the CDR3 is TGCGCCAGCAACTTACAGGGAGAGGACGAGCAGTACTTC. Amino acids: CASNLQGEDEQYF. The full variable domain, in which reference TRBV5-1 and TRBJ2-7 provide the parts outside the CDR3, is KAGVTQTPRYLIKTRGQQVTLSCSPISGHRSVSWYQQTPGQGLQFLFEYFSETQRNKGNFPGRFSGRQFSNSRSEMNVSTLELGDSALYLCASNLQGEDEQYFGPGTRLTVT.

This clonotype appeared many times. The V call is TRBV12-3 or TRBV12-4, the J call TRBJ1-5; D perhaps matches TRBD1 (5 bases). The CDR3 runs 15 residues. Trimming removed 0 bases from V and 0 bases from J, with 6 bases in between. The CDR3 bases are TGTGCCAGCAGTTTAGCTGGGGGTAGCAATCAGCCCCAGCATTTT. Translation gives CASSLAGGSNQPQHF.

This clonotype was seen many times. The chain recombines TRBV12-3 or TRBV12-4 with TRBJ1-5; 8 positions match TRBD1. The V gene end was trimmed by 3 bases and the J gene end by 6 bases; junction bases not matched to a gene: 4. CDR3 length: 14 amino acids. The CDR3 reads CASSFRTGSQPQHF. CDR3 nucleotide sequence: TGTGCCAGCAGTTTCCGGACAGGGAGTCAGCCCCAGCATTTT.

This clonotype was found many times. The rearrangement uses TRBV7-9 and TRBJ2-5; D perhaps matches TRBD2 (6 bases). The CDR3 length is 14 residues. CDR1 and CDR2 from the germline V gene are SEHNR and FQNEAQ (reference sequence). The V gene lost 9 bases and the J gene lost 2 bases, with 16 bases spanning the gap. CDR3 in amino acids: CASRPGLSQETQYF. Here the CDR3 DNA reads TGTGCCAGTCGCCCGGGACTGTCTCAAGAGACCCAGTACTTC.

In its sample, this clonotype is medium-sized. The rearrangement uses TRBV11-2 and TRBJ1-4; a possible D gene is TRBD1 (6 bases). CDR1 SGHAT and CDR2 FQNNGV come from the germline V gene. The CDR3 is 14 amino acids. Between the trimmed V and J ends, which lost 5 bases and 8 bases, there was a span of 15 bases. This CDR3 reads CASSMTGLGEKLFF. In DNA form, the CDR3 reads TGTGCCAGCAGCATGACAGGCCTGGGCGAAAAACTGTTTTTT.

This clonotype was observed many times. This rearrangement joins TRBV5-1 to TRBJ1-1; D perhaps matches TRBD1 (5 bases). The CDR3 consists of 14 residues. Germline CDR1 reads SGHRS; CDR2 reads YFSETQ. Trimming removed 6 bases from V and 0 bases from J, with 12 bases in between. In nucleotides, the CDR3 is TGCGCCAGCACCCTGGGGCCCATGAACACTGAAGCTTTCTTT. It codes for CASTLGPMNTEAFF.

This clonotype has a count of ten or more. The chain recombines TRBV29-1 with TRBJ2-7; tentatively, D is TRBD1 (6 bases). The V gene's germline CDR1 is SQVTM and CDR2 ANQGSEA. Trimming stripped 6 bases from V and 7 bases from J, with 25 bases between. The CDR3 sequence is 15 residues long. This CDR3 is CSVQQGGSPIREQYF. DNA of the CDR3: TGCAGCGTCCAACAGGGCGGGTCCCCTATTAGGGAGCAGTACTTC.

This clonotype appeared many times. The chain joins TRBV20-1 to TRBJ2-5; 9 bases map to TRBD1. CDR3 length: 14 amino acids. With 5 bases clipped from V and 5 bases from J, the junction kept 9 bases outside the gene matches. Looked up from germline, CDR1 is DFQATT and CDR2 is SNEGSKA (reference sequence). As DNA, the CDR3 is TGCAGTGCTTTCCGGACAGGGGAAGGGGAGACCCAGTACTTC. Protein sequence: CSAFRTGEGETQYF.

This clonotype was picked up many times. The V gene is TRBV7-6, the J gene TRBJ1-1, with 10 positions matching TRBD1. Germline values: CDR1 SGHVS, CDR2 FNYEAQ. The CDR3 consists of 18 residues. The V gene end was trimmed by 1 base and the J gene end by 1 base; junction bases not matched to a gene: 9. CDR3 protein: CASSLEEGQGSKNTEAFF. The DNA for the CDR3 is TGTGCCAGCAGCTTAGAGGAGGGACAGGGGAGCAAGAACACTGAAGCTTTCTTT.

This clonotype was counted at least ten times. The chain recombines TRBV5-6 with TRBJ2-7; a weak D match, TRBD2 (5 bases). This CDR3 is built from 15 residues. With 0 bases removed from V and 2 bases from J, the gap between germline ends came to 12 bases. Germline V gene data show CDR1 as SGHDT and CDR2 as YYEEEE. The CDR3 loop is CASSLGGREAYEQYF. The CDR3 DNA reads TGTGCCAGCAGCTTGGGAGGGAGAGAGGCCTACGAGCAGTACTTC. Using reference TRBV5-6 and TRBJ2-7 for the parts outside the CDR3, the full variable domain is DAGVTQSPTHLIKTRGQQVTLRCSPKSGHDTVSWYQQALGQGPQFIFQYYEEEERQRGNFPDRFSGHQFPNYSSELNVNALLLGDSALYLCASSLGGREAYEQYFGPGTRLTVT.

In its sample, this clonotype was seen many times. The chain uses TRBV5-1 and TRBJ2-3, with TRBD2 matching 11 bases. V lost 4 bases and J lost 2; bases outside the gene matches: 3. This CDR3 contains 15 residues. The germline V gene has CDR1 SGHRS and CDR2 YFSETQ. For the CDR3, the DNA is TGCGCCAGCAGCGATAGCGGGGGGGACACAGATACGCAGTATTTT. Translated: CASSDSGGDTDTQYF.

This clonotype was found many times. V and J are TRBV5-1 and TRBJ2-1; the match to TRBD2 covers 7 bases. The CDR3 covers 15 residues. J gave up 3 bases and V 2 bases, and 5 bases lay outside the gene matches. CDR1 is SGHRS and CDR2 is YFSETQ in the germline V gene. The CDR3: CASSFISGVYNEQFF. Here the CDR3 DNA reads TGCGCCAGCAGCTTCATCAGCGGGGTCTACAATGAGCAGTTCTTC. The full variable domain, with the rest looked up from reference TRBV5-1 and TRBJ2-1, is KAGVTQTPRYLIKTRGQQVTLSCSPISGHRSVSWYQQTPGQGLQFLFEYFSETQRNKGNFPGRFSGRQFSNSRSEMNVSTLELGDSALYLCASSFISGVYNEQFFGPGTRLTVL.

This clonotype was observed at least ten times. V usage is TRBV12-3 or TRBV12-4 and J usage is TRBJ1-1; D ambiguous. V was clipped by 4 bases and J by 4 bases, with 10 bases between them. The CDR3 length is 13 residues. CDR3 DNA sequence: TGTGCCAGCAGTTCAACCTTGGGCACTGAAGCTTTCTTT. Translation: CASSSTLGTEAFF.

There are many counts of this clonotype. The CDR3 protein is CASSPRDSTFYGYTF. The CDR3 coding sequence is TGTGCCAGCAGCCCCCGGGACAGCACTTTCTATGGCTACACCTTC. V and J are TRBV9 and TRBJ1-2, with 7 nucleotides matching TRBD1. The CDR3 sequence is 15 residues long. Germline-derived CDR1 and CDR2 are SGDLS and YYNGEE. The ends lost 4 bases at V and 4 bases at J; junction bases unmatched: 10.

This clonotype was found many times. The chain combines TRBV9 with TRBJ2-3; the match to TRBD2 covers 11 bases. The CDR3 sequence is 17 residues long. Unmatched junction bases numbered 6, after V lost 0 bases and J lost 3 bases. The germline V gene encodes CDR1 SGDLS and CDR2 YYNGEE. CDR3 in DNA: TGTGCCAGCAGCGTAGGAACTAGCGGGGGCCTTACAGATACGCAGTATTTT. Amino acids: CASSVGTSGGLTDTQYF.

This clonotype was observed at least ten times. The chain couples TRBV5-1 to TRBJ2-7; D ambiguous. Germline V gene lookup returns CDR1 SGHRS and CDR2 YFSETQ. Trimming took off 3 bases at V and 2 bases at J, with 3 bases between the two ends. The length of the CDR3 is 11 residues. The CDR3 bases are TGCGCCAGCAGCTCCGCCTACGAGCAGTACTTC. It specifies CASSSAYEQYF.

This clonotype occurred many times. V and J are TRBV4-2 and TRBJ2-7, with no clear D. This CDR3 contains 15 residues. Germline V CDR1 and CDR2: LGHNA, YNFKEQ. V lost 0 bases to trimming and J lost 0 bases, with 9 bases between them. The CDR3 DNA reads as TGTGCCAGCAGCCAAGATGGTGAGAGCTCCTACGAGCAGTACTTC. Amino acids: CASSQDGESSYEQYF.

This clonotype was recorded many times. The chain combines TRBV20-1 with TRBJ2-5; TRBD1 aligns across 9 bases. V lost 5 bases to trimming and J lost 3 bases; unmatched junction nucleotides: 4. Germline V lookup: CDR1 DFQATT, CDR2 SNEGSKA (reference sequence). This CDR3 has 13 residues. The CDR3 DNA is TGCAGTGCTCCTTGGACAGGGGAAGAGACCCAGTACTTC. The encoded protein is CSAPWTGEETQYF.

This clonotype was recorded many times. The chain links TRBV24-1 to TRBJ2-3; D possibly corresponds to TRBD2 (7 bases). CDR1 and CDR2 (germline): KGHDR, SFDVKD. The germline V and J ends were trimmed by 4 bases and 5 bases, with 21 bases remaining between them. This CDR3 is 17 amino acids long. The DNA of the CDR3 is TGTGCCACCAGTGACCCTCCCAAAGGGGGGGGTGTAGATACGCAGTATTTT. Encoded protein: CATSDPPKGGGVDTQYF.

This clonotype came up many times. V usage is TRBV16 and J usage is TRBJ2-7; D possibly corresponds to TRBD1 (5 bases). CDR3 size: 12 residues. V gave up 6 bases and J gave up 2 bases, with 8 bases separating them. From germline, CDR1 is KGHSY and CDR2 FQNENV. The CDR3 nucleotides are TGTGCCAGCAGAGGGGTGACCTACGAGCAGTACTTC. Its translation: CASRGVTYEQYF.

Many counts were recorded for this clonotype. This chain joins TRBV12-3 or TRBV12-4 and TRBJ1-2; D might be TRBD1 (5 bases). CDR3 size: 13 residues. V was trimmed by 3 bases and J by 8 bases, leaving 13 bases between them. CDR3 nucleotides: TGTGCCAGCAGTTTTTCAGGGAAGGGGGGCTACACCTTC. This translates into CASSFSGKGGYTF.

By sample fraction, this clonotype is medium-sized. The gene calls are TRBV7-2 and TRBJ2-7; TRBD2 matches 11 bases. CDR1 SGHTA and CDR2 FQGNSA come from the germline V gene. V gave up 6 bases and J gave up 4 bases; unmatched junction bases: 5. The CDR3 spans 14 residues. The CDR3 region has the DNA TGTGCCAGCAGAAGTAGCGGGGGGGCTTACGAGCAGTACTTC. Its protein is CASRSSGGAYEQYF.

This clonotype appeared many times. The junction departs from the called germline gene at one end, perhaps through a read error. The gene calls are TRBV7-2 and TRBJ2-3; D is unresolved. The CDR3 has 11 residues. Germline V lookup: CDR1 SGHTA, CDR2 FQGNSA. The CDR3 DNA sequence: TGTGCCTCCTCCGCTGTCGGTACGAAGTATTTT. It specifies CASSAVGTKYF.